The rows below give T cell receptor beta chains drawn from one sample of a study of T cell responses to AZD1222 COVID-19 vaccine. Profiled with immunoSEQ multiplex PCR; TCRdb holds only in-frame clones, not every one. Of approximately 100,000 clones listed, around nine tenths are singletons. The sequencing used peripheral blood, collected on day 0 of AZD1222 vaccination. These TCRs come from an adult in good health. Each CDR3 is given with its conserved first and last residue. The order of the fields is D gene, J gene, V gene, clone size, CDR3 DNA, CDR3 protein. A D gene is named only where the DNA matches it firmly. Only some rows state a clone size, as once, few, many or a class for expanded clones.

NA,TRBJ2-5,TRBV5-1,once,TGCGCCAGCAGCTTCGGACAGTCTCCCGTTGACGAGACCCAGTACTTC,CASSFGQSPVDETQYF
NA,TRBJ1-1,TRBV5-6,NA,TGTGCCAGCAGCCCCTCCGTGAGGACTGAAGCTTTCTTT,CASSPSVRTEAFF
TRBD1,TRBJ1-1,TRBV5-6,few,TGTGCCAGCAGCTTACGGGGAAAGCAGGGGGCTGAAGCTTTCTTT,CASSLRGKQGAEAFF
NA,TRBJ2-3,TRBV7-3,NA,TGTGCCAGCAGCTCCTCCCCAGGGGCTTACACAGATACGCAGTATTTT,CASSSSPGAYTDTQYF
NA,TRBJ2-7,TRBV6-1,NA,TGTGCCAGCAGTGAAGGGATTGGGGCAGGGGTGGTCGAGCAGTACTTC,CASSEGIGAGVVEQYF
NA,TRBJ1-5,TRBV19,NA,TGTGCCAGTAGTATAGTAGGGACGCATCAGCCCCAGCATTTT,CASSIVGTHQPQHF
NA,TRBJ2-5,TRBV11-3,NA,TGTGCCAGCAGCTTGGGGGAGACCCAGTACTTC,CASSLGETQYF
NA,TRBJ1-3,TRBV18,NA,TGTGCCAGCTCACCTCTCGGGGACTCTGGAAACACCATATATTTT,CASSPLGDSGNTIYF
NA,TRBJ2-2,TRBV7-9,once,TGTGCCAGCAGCTCAGGGCGCCTGAACACCGGGGAGCTGTTTTTT,CASSSGRLNTGELFF
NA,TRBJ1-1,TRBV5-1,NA,TGCGCCAGCAGCTTCGACCCCACGCGACAGCCTCTAAACACTGAAGCTTTCTTT,CASSFDPTRQPLNTEAFF
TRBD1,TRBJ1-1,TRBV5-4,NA,TGTGCCAGCAGCCCACTACACAGGGGGGGCACTGAAGCTTTCTTT,CASSPLHRGGTEAFF
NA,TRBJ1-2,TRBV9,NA,TGTGCCAGCAGCGTAGACAGGGAATATGGCTACACCTTC,CASSVDREYGYTF
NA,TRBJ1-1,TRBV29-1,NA,TGCAGCGTTTCGACAGGAGCTGGCACTGAAGCTTTCTTT,CSVSTGAGTEAFF
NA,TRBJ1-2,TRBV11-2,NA,TGTGCCAGCAGCTTAGAGGGGGCCGACTATGGCTACACCTTC,CASSLEGADYGYTF
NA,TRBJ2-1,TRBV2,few,TGTGCCAGCAGGGATCCTAGCGTTAATGAGCAGTTCTTC,CASRDPSVNEQFF
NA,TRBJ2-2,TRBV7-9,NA,TGTGCCAGCAGCCGTCGATTCCGGGGCACCGGGGAGCTGTTTTTT,CASSRRFRGTGELFF
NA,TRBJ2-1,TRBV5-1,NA,TGCGCCAGCAGCTTAGAGGGAGGGGGCACTAGATTCTTC,CASSLEGGGTRFF
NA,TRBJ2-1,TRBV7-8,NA,TGTGCCAGCAAAGGATCCTACAATGAGCAGTTCTTC,CASKGSYNEQFF
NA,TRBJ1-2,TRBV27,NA,TGTGCCAGCCGGGGAGGGGGGGCCTATGGCTACACCTTC,CASRGGGAYGYTF
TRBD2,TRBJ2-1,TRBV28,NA,TGTGCCAGCAGGCTAGCGGGAGGGAACAATGAGCAGTTCTTC,CASRLAGGNNEQFF
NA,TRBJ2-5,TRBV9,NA,TGTGCCAGCAGCTTAGCGATGCAAGAGACCCAGTACTTC,CASSLAMQETQYF
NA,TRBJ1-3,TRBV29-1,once,TGCAGCGGATACCGGGAACCGGGAGACACCATATATTTT,CSGYREPGDTIYF
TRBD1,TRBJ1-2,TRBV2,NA,TGTGCCAGCAGTTCCCGGACAGGGGCGGTAAACTATGGCTACACCTTC,CASSSRTGAVNYGYTF
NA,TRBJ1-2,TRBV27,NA,TGTGCCAGCAGCCCTACAGGGTATGGCTACACCTTC,CASSPTGYGYTF
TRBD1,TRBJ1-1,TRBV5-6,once,TGTGCCAGCAGCCAAGTCAATGACAGGGTAGGCACTGAAGCTTTCTTT,CASSQVNDRVGTEAFF
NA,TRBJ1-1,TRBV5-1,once,TGCGCCAGCAGCTTGGATGGCTGGGGCCGCACTGAAGCTTTCTTT,CASSLDGWGRTEAFF
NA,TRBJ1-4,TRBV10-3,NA,TGTGCCATCAGCCAGGACCCAAATGAAAAACTGTTTTTT,CAISQDPNEKLFF
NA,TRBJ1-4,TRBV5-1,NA,TGCGCCAGCAGCTTGGGACTTTACGGGGCGAAAGGCGAAAAACTGTTTTTT,CASSLGLYGAKGEKLFF
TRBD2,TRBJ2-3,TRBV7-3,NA,TGTGCCAGCAGCGCGGGGGGCACGGATACGCAGTATTTT,CASSAGGTDTQYF
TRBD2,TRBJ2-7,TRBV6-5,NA,TGTGCCAGCAGTTACTCCCAGCGGGGTACCTACGAGCAGTACTTC,CASSYSQRGTYEQYF
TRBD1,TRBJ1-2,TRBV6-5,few,TGTGCCAGCAGCGGACAGGGTTTTTACTACGGCTACACCTTC,CASSGQGFYYGYTF
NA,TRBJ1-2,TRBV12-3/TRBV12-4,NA,TGTGCCAGCACCCCCTCGGGGGGTCGGAGCTACACCTTC,CASTPSGGRSYTF
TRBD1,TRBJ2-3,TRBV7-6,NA,TGTGCCAGCAGCCTCAGACAGGGCTCCACAGATACGCAGTATTTT,CASSLRQGSTDTQYF
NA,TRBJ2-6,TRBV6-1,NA,TGTGCCAGCAGTGAAGACAGCTCTGGGGCCAACGTCCTGACTTTC,CASSEDSSGANVLTF
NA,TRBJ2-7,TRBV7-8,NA,TGTGCCAGCAGCTTAGGGGATCTTCTCCTACGATGGCAGTACTTC,CASSLGDLLLRWQYF
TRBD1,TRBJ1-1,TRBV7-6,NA,TGTGCCAGCAGCTCGTTAGCGGCACAGGGGTGGACTGAAGCTTTCTTT,CASSSLAAQGWTEAFF
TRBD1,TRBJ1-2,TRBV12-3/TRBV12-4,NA,TGTGCCAGCAGACGAATCGGGACAGAAGGCTACACCTTC,CASRRIGTEGYTF
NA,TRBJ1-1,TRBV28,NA,TGTGCCAGCAGTTTTAGGCCCGGGACCGACGAAGCTTTCTTT,CASSFRPGTDEAFF
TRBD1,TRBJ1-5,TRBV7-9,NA,TGTGCCAGCAGCTTAACAGGGGGCCCCGGTCAGCCCCAGCATTTT,CASSLTGGPGQPQHF
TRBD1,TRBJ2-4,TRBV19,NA,TGTGCCAGTAGTATAGAGACAGGGATTCCCCTTTTGGCCAAAAACATTCAGTACTTC,CASSIETGIPLLAKNIQYF
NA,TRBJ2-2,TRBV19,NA,TGTGCCAGTAGTATAAGCGGCACCGGGGAGCTGTTTTTT,CASSISGTGELFF
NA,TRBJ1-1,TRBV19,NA,TGTGCCAGTAGTCCTCGACTATCAGGGAGTTACACTGAAGCTTTCTTT,CASSPRLSGSYTEAFF
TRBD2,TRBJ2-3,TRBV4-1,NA,TGCGCCAGCAGCCAAGGGGTAAAGCGGGGGGGCAGGGCAGATACGCAGTATTTT,CASSQGVKRGGRADTQYF
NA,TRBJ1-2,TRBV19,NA,TGTGCCAGTAGTCGCGGGGGGTCCTATGGCTACACCTTC,CASSRGGSYGYTF
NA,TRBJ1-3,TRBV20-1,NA,TGCAGTGCTAGAGCTGGAAACACCATATATTTT,CSARAGNTIYF
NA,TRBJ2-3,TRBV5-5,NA,TGTGCCAGCATCCACAATGGGGGTCGCCGCGGAGATACGCAGTATTTT,CASIHNGGRRGDTQYF
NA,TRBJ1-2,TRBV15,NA,TGTGCCACCAGCAGAGATCGTGACGGAACAATATATGGCTACACCTTC,CATSRDRDGTIYGYTF
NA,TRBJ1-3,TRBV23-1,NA,TGCGCGACCCACCCGGGGGCCTTAAAGGGAGGCACCATATATTTT,CATHPGALKGGTIYF
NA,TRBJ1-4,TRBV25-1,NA,TGTGCCAGCAGCGGCGGGGGGGCAACTAATGAAAAACTGTTTTTT,CASSGGGATNEKLFF
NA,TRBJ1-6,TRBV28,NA,TGTGCCAGCAGCCAGGGTCTTTCACCCCTCCACTTT,CASSQGLSPLHF
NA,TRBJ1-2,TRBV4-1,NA,TGCGCCAGCAGCCAAGCAAGAAGGGACTATGGCTACACCTTC,CASSQARRDYGYTF
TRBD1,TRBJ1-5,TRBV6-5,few,TGTGCCAGCAGTGACTCCGGGACAGTAAATCAGCCCCAGCATTTT,CASSDSGTVNQPQHF